This is a list of T cell receptor beta chains from one sample in a study of a mutant IDH1 vaccine in newly diagnosed glioma. Produced via immunoSEQ multiplex PCR; TCRdb's table is partial and in-frame only. The repertoire holds some 33,000 clones, 88% seen once, with less than 3% in the top ten. Their target antigens are unknown. The source was PBMCs, collected from a glioma patient whose treatment included an IDH1 peptide vaccine. The origin of the receptors is a man in his forties with glioma. Both conserved end residues are part of each CDR3. A D gene is named only where the DNA matches it firmly. Clone size appears in some rows only: once, few, many, or a class for an expanded clone.

J gene: TRBJ1-1
D gene: TRBD1
clone size: -
V gene: TRBV11-2
CDR3 protein: CASSFRTGGVSEAFF
CDR3 DNA: TGTGCCAGCAGCTTTCGGACAGGGGGCGTCTCTGAAGCTTTCTTT

J gene: TRBJ2-7
D gene: TRBD1
clone size: -
V gene: TRBV28
CDR3 protein: CASNGIRQGYYEQYF
CDR3 DNA: TGTGCCAGCAACGGTATCCGACAGGGGTACTACGAGCAGTACTTC

J gene: TRBJ1-1
D gene: TRBD1
clone size: -
V gene: TRBV6-5
CDR3 protein: CASSDRDRVTEAFF
CDR3 DNA: TGTGCCAGCAGCGACCGGGACAGGGTCACTGAAGCTTTCTTT

J gene: TRBJ1-5
D gene: -
clone size: -
V gene: TRBV19
CDR3 protein: CASSMGTVYSNQPQHF
CDR3 DNA: TGTGCCAGTAGTATGGGGACGGTTTATAGCAATCAGCCCCAGCATTTT

J gene: TRBJ1-5
D gene: -
clone size: -
V gene: TRBV19
CDR3 protein: CASSKTGVRNQPQHF
CDR3 DNA: TGTGCCAGTAGTAAAACCGGGGTACGCAATCAGCCCCAGCATTTT

J gene: TRBJ2-5
D gene: -
clone size: -
V gene: TRBV6-4
CDR3 protein: CAGISEQTNQETQYF
CDR3 DNA: TGTGCCGGAATTAGTGAGCAAACCAACCAAGAGACCCAGTACTTC

J gene: TRBJ1-2
D gene: -
clone size: -
V gene: TRBV4-3
CDR3 protein: CASSQDPGSDYGYTF
CDR3 DNA: TGCGCCAGCAGTCAAGATCCGGGCTCGGACTATGGCTACACCTTC

J gene: TRBJ1-1
D gene: -
clone size: -
V gene: TRBV20-1
CDR3 protein: CSARLWTEAFF
CDR3 DNA: TGCAGTGCTAGACTATGGACTGAAGCTTTCTTT

J gene: TRBJ2-6
D gene: TRBD1
clone size: -
V gene: TRBV10-1
CDR3 protein: CASRGQGRRSGANVLTF
CDR3 DNA: TGCGCCAGCAGGGGACAGGGAAGGCGCTCTGGGGCCAACGTCCTGACTTTC

J gene: TRBJ2-1
D gene: -
clone size: -
V gene: TRBV20-1
CDR3 protein: CSDEREQFF
CDR3 DNA: TGCAGTGATGAGAGGGAGCAGTTCTTC

J gene: TRBJ1-1
D gene: -
clone size: -
V gene: TRBV7-6
CDR3 protein: CASSVVVNTEAFF
CDR3 DNA: TGTGCCAGCAGCGTAGTAGTGAACACTGAAGCTTTCTTT

J gene: TRBJ2-2
D gene: TRBD1
clone size: -
V gene: TRBV25-1
CDR3 protein: CASSEFAGGNTGELFF
CDR3 DNA: TGTGCCAGCAGTGAATTTGCAGGGGGGAACACCGGGGAGCTGTTTTTT

J gene: TRBJ1-5
D gene: TRBD1
clone size: -
V gene: TRBV27
CDR3 protein: CASRKTLTGDNQPQHF
CDR3 DNA: TGTGCCAGCAGGAAGACTTTGACAGGGGACAATCAGCCCCAGCATTTT

J gene: TRBJ2-3
D gene: TRBD2
clone size: few
V gene: TRBV7-6
CDR3 protein: CASSGRERGATDTQYF
CDR3 DNA: TGTGCCAGCAGCGGAAGAGAGCGGGGGGCCACAGATACGCAGTATTTT

J gene: TRBJ2-1
D gene: -
clone size: -
V gene: TRBV5-6
CDR3 protein: CASSRSLASEQFF
CDR3 DNA: TGTGCCAGCAGCCGGAGCCTAGCGAGTGAGCAGTTCTTC

J gene: TRBJ2-7
D gene: -
clone size: -
V gene: TRBV21-1
CDR3 protein: CASSSFRDRGTYEQYF
CDR3 DNA: TGTGCCAGCAGTAGCTTTCGGGACAGGGGGACCTACGAGCAGTACTTC

J gene: TRBJ1-6
D gene: -
clone size: -
V gene: TRBV2
CDR3 protein: CASSETREHSPLHF
CDR3 DNA: TGTGCCAGCAGTGAAACCCGGGAGCATTCACCCCTCCACTTT

J gene: TRBJ2-1
D gene: -
clone size: -
V gene: TRBV9
CDR3 protein: CASGGQGSYNEQFF
CDR3 DNA: TGTGCCAGCGGAGGGCAGGGCTCCTACAATGAGCAGTTCTTC

J gene: TRBJ2-7
D gene: -
clone size: -
V gene: TRBV9
CDR3 protein: CASSPRPGQEGRVDYEQYF
CDR3 DNA: TGTGCCAGCAGCCCCCGACCGGGCCAGGAGGGAAGGGTAGACTACGAGCAGTACTTC

J gene: TRBJ1-1
D gene: -
clone size: -
V gene: TRBV5-6
CDR3 protein: CASKTGPLDTEAFF
CDR3 DNA: TGTGCCAGCAAGACTGGACCTTTGGACACTGAAGCTTTCTTT

J gene: TRBJ1-1
D gene: -
clone size: few
V gene: TRBV10-1
CDR3 protein: CASSELQGSYTEAFF
CDR3 DNA: TGCGCCAGCAGTGAGCTCCAGGGGAGCTACACTGAAGCTTTCTTT

J gene: TRBJ1-1
D gene: -
clone size: few
V gene: TRBV4-1
CDR3 protein: CASSLTHRDGNTEAFF
CDR3 DNA: TGCGCCAGCAGCCTAACCCACAGAGACGGGAACACTGAAGCTTTCTTT

J gene: TRBJ1-1
D gene: -
clone size: -
V gene: TRBV29-1
CDR3 protein: CSARTNRDTEAFF
CDR3 DNA: TGCAGCGCGAGGACCAACCGGGACACTGAAGCTTTCTTT

J gene: TRBJ2-6
D gene: -
clone size: -
V gene: TRBV6-1
CDR3 protein: CASIKAGANVLTF
CDR3 DNA: TGTGCCAGCATTAAAGCTGGGGCCAACGTCCTGACTTTC

J gene: TRBJ2-2
D gene: -
clone size: -
V gene: TRBV7-2
CDR3 protein: CASRLGGSEPGELFF
CDR3 DNA: TGTGCCAGCAGACTAGGGGGGTCCGAACCCGGGGAGCTGTTTTTT

J gene: TRBJ2-1
D gene: TRBD2
clone size: -
V gene: TRBV29-1
CDR3 protein: CSVYPQGLAGEQFF
CDR3 DNA: TGCAGCGTATATCCGCAGGGACTAGCGGGAGAGCAGTTCTTC

J gene: TRBJ2-1
D gene: -
clone size: -
V gene: TRBV11-2
CDR3 protein: CASSLEGGPYNEQFF
CDR3 DNA: TGTGCCAGCAGCTTAGAGGGGGGCCCCTACAATGAGCAGTTCTTC

J gene: TRBJ2-3
D gene: -
clone size: -
V gene: TRBV7-9
CDR3 protein: CASSPGIDTTYFNTDTQYF
CDR3 DNA: TGTGCCAGCAGCCCCGGGATAGACACTACCTACTTCAACACAGATACGCAGTATTTT

J gene: TRBJ1-5
D gene: -
clone size: -
V gene: TRBV2
CDR3 protein: CASTTGNPNQPQHF
CDR3 DNA: TGTGCCAGCACTACCGGGAATCCCAATCAGCCCCAGCATTTT

J gene: TRBJ1-1
D gene: TRBD1
clone size: few
V gene: TRBV30
CDR3 protein: CAWSKNAGGGTEAFF
CDR3 DNA: TGTGCCTGGAGTAAAAACGCAGGGGGCGGCACTGAAGCTTTCTTT

J gene: TRBJ1-4
D gene: -
clone size: -
V gene: TRBV4-1
CDR3 protein: CASSQQIRRDVSTRNEKLFF
CDR3 DNA: TGCGCCAGCAGCCAACAGATACGAAGGGACGTTAGTACCCGGAATGAAAAACTGTTTTTT

J gene: TRBJ2-7
D gene: TRBD2
clone size: -
V gene: TRBV5-1
CDR3 protein: CASSFLAEAYEQYF
CDR3 DNA: TGCGCCAGCAGCTTTCTAGCGGAGGCCTACGAGCAGTACTTC

J gene: TRBJ2-2
D gene: -
clone size: -
V gene: TRBV10-1
CDR3 protein: CASSETGGRELFF
CDR3 DNA: TGCGCCAGCAGTGAGACGGGGGGCCGGGAGCTGTTTTTT

J gene: TRBJ2-1
D gene: -
clone size: -
V gene: TRBV27
CDR3 protein: CASSSIGFGGYNEQFF
CDR3 DNA: TGTGCCAGCAGTTCCATAGGGTTCGGGGGCTACAATGAGCAGTTCTTC

J gene: TRBJ1-5
D gene: TRBD1
clone size: -
V gene: TRBV28
CDR3 protein: CASSLHRTGGNQPQHF
CDR3 DNA: TGTGCCAGCAGTTTACACCGGACAGGGGGTAATCAGCCCCAGCATTTT

J gene: TRBJ2-2
D gene: TRBD2
clone size: -
V gene: TRBV4-1
CDR3 protein: CASSQLGAGGAGGNTGELFF
CDR3 DNA: TGCGCCAGCAGCCAATTAGGAGCAGGCGGGGCGGGGGGAAACACCGGGGAGCTGTTTTTT

J gene: TRBJ2-7
D gene: TRBD1
clone size: once
V gene: TRBV27
CDR3 protein: CASSSRTGTQQYF
CDR3 DNA: TGTGCCAGCAGTTCCCGGACAGGCACCCAGCAGTACTTC

J gene: TRBJ1-6
D gene: -
clone size: -
V gene: TRBV5-4
CDR3 protein: CASRDVRNSPLHF
CDR3 DNA: TGTGCCAGCAGAGACGTCAGGAATTCACCCCTCCACTTT

J gene: TRBJ2-1
D gene: -
clone size: -
V gene: TRBV27
CDR3 protein: CASTKTGSYNEQFF
CDR3 DNA: TGTGCCAGCACCAAGACAGGCTCCTACAATGAGCAGTTCTTC

J gene: TRBJ2-1
D gene: TRBD1
clone size: -
V gene: TRBV18
CDR3 protein: CASSLGQGTYNEQFF
CDR3 DNA: TGTGCCAGCTCCCTAGGACAGGGTACCTACAATGAGCAGTTCTTC

J gene: TRBJ1-4
D gene: TRBD1
clone size: -
V gene: TRBV7-3
CDR3 protein: CASSPRQGVFANEKLFF
CDR3 DNA: TGTGCCAGCAGCCCACGACAGGGGGTCTTTGCTAATGAAAAACTGTTTTTT

J gene: TRBJ1-2
D gene: -
clone size: -
V gene: TRBV19
CDR3 protein: CASSQARLNYGYTF
CDR3 DNA: TGTGCCAGTAGTCAAGCCAGGTTGAACTATGGCTACACCTTC

J gene: TRBJ2-7
D gene: -
clone size: -
V gene: TRBV5-1
CDR3 protein: CASSSPDHF
CDR3 DNA: TGCGCCAGCAGCTCCCCGGATCACTTC

J gene: TRBJ2-7
D gene: -
clone size: -
V gene: TRBV9
CDR3 protein: CASSVDIASYEQYF
CDR3 DNA: TGTGCCAGCAGCGTAGATATAGCCTCCTACGAGCAGTACTTC

J gene: TRBJ1-3
D gene: TRBD1
clone size: once
V gene: TRBV15
CDR3 protein: CATSRAVDRGLNTIYF
CDR3 DNA: TGTGCCACCAGCAGAGCGGTGGACAGGGGGTTAAACACCATATATTTT

J gene: TRBJ2-2
D gene: -
clone size: once
V gene: TRBV14
CDR3 protein: CASSFTDASNTGELFF
CDR3 DNA: TGTGCCAGCAGTTTCACGGATGCTAGCAACACCGGGGAGCTGTTTTTT

J gene: TRBJ2-1
D gene: TRBD2
clone size: -
V gene: TRBV11-3
CDR3 protein: CASSLRPGLAGESYNEQFF
CDR3 DNA: TGTGCCAGCAGCTTACGCCCGGGGCTAGCGGGAGAGTCCTACAATGAGCAGTTCTTC